This T cell receptor beta chain was obtained from a study of T cells in Graves' hyperthyroidism and ophthalmopathy. Study outcomes and limitations: Researchers found most expanded thyroid clonotypes above 0.001 in blood as well.

Amplification targeted TCR beta CDR3 regions from RNA transcripts. HTBI primers were employed in a first-round RT-PCR of the TCR CDR3. TCRdb processed the multiplex PCR reads anew with MiXCR; each CDR3 protein has one entry. The repertoire holds some 510,000 distinct CDR3 sequences, with 46% as singletons. This CDR3 contains 16 residues. The germline V gene encodes CDR1 PRHDT and CDR2 FYEKMQ (reference sequence). J lost 6 bases, V lost 2 bases, and 10 bases had no gene match. The study left out patients who had uncontrolled infection, other autoimmune disease, pregnancy or lactation. Worth noting for this clonotype: Its antigen is as yet unknown.

The chain joins TRBV13 to TRBJ1-2, with TRBD1 matching over 9 bases. The source is a woman aged 18 to 35 with Graves' hyperthyroidism. The material sequenced was peripheral blood or thyroid tissue (not recorded which). CDR3 nucleotides: TGTGCCAGCAGCTTATGGTATGGGACAGGGTTACATGGCTACACCTTC. Residues: CASSLWYGTGLHGYTF.